Each of the 5 T cell receptor beta chains below was sequenced from the same sample in a study of T cells in Graves' hyperthyroidism and ophthalmopathy. There were TCR beta CDR3 regions amplified from RNA transcripts. First-round RT-PCR targeting the TCR CDR3 was performed with the HTBI primer set. TCRdb used MiXCR to reprocess the multiplex PCR reads, holding one entry per CDR3 protein. The sample includes hundreds of thousands of distinct CDR3 sequences, around 14% seen only once; the top ten take 12% to 15%. The sequencing sample was made of blood. The receptor set was obtained from a woman aged 18-30 years with Graves' hyperthyroidism.

This clonotype was seen repeatedly, ten times or more. The chain combines TRBV11-2 with TRBJ2-1, with D uncertain. Deletions cut 0 bases from V and 8 bases from J, with 11 bases between. The CDR3 extends over 14 amino acids. Germline V CDR1 and CDR2: SGHAT, FQNNGV. CDR3 sequence: CASSLEGSRDEQFF. The DNA for the CDR3 is TGTGCCAGCAGCTTAGAGGGCAGCCGGGATGAGCAGTTCTTC.

This clonotype was recorded at least ten times. This chain uses TRBV28 with TRBJ1-5; D might be TRBD1 (6 bases). The V and J ends lost 6 bases and 2 bases respectively, with 20 bases between them. The CDR3 extends over 17 amino acids. CDR1 is MDHEN and CDR2 is SYDVKM in the germline V gene. The CDR3: CASSSNGGLFGNQPQHF. The CDR3 DNA sequence: TGTGCCAGCAGCTCTAACGGGGGCCTCTTTGGCAATCAGCCCCAGCATTTT.

A remark on this clonotype: A clone one base away is much larger, so this may be a read error. The rearrangement joins TRBV3-1 to TRBJ1-6, with a tentative D call TRBD1 (5 bases). The CDR3 spans 14 residues. Between the trimmed V and J ends, which lost 4 bases and 9 bases, there was a span of 13 bases. Per the germline V gene, CDR1 is LGHDT and CDR2 is YNNKEL (reference sequence). Written as DNA, the CDR3 is TGTGCCAGCAGCCCCGGGAGGGGAAGTTCACCCCTCCACTTT. It is translated as CASSPGRGSSPLHF.

This clonotype was observed many times. The chain carries TRBV20-1 and TRBJ1-1; D not resolved. CDR3 length: 14 amino acids. CDR1 is DFQATT and CDR2 is SNEGSKA in the germline V gene (reference sequence). V lost 0 bases, J lost 3 bases, and 11 bases lay in between. The CDR3: CSARDPRVDTEAFF. Written as DNA, the CDR3 is TGCAGTGCTAGAGATCCTAGGGTGGACACTGAAGCTTTCTTT.

This clonotype came up many times. The chain employs TRBV6-1 and TRBJ2-1; D not resolved. V dropped 4 bases and J dropped 0 bases, with 7 bases sitting between them. Germline V gene data show CDR1 as MNHNS and CDR2 as SASEGT. The CDR3 contains 14 residues. CDR3 nucleotide sequence: TGTGCCAGCAGTGTTGAGAGCTCCTACAATGAGCAGTTCTTC. This encodes CASSVESSYNEQFF.